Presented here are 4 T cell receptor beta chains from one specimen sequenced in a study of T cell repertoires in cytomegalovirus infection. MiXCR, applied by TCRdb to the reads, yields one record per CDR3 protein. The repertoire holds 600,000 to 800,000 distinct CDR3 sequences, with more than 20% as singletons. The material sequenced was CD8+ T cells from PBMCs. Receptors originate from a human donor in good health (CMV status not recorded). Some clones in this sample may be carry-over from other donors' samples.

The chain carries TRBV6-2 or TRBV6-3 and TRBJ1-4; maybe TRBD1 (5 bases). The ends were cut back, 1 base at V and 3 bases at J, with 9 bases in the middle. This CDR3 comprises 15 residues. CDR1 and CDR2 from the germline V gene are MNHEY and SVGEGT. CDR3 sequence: CASSYFGTANEKLFF. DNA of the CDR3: TGTGCCAGCAGTTACTTCGGGACGGCTAATGAAAAACTGTTTTTT.

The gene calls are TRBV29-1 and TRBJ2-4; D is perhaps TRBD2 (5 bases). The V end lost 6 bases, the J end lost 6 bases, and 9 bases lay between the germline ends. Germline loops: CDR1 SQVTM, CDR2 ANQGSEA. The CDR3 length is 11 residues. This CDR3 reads CSVPRGNIQYF. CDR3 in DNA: TGCAGCGTACCTCGGGGAAACATTCAGTACTTC.

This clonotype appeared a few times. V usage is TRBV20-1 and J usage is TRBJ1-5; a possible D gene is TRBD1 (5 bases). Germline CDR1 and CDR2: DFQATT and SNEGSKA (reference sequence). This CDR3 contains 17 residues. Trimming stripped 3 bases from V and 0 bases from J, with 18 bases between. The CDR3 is CSARYTDSPYSNQPQHF. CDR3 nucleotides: TGCAGTGCTAGGTACACCGACAGTCCTTATAGCAATCAGCCCCAGCATTTT.

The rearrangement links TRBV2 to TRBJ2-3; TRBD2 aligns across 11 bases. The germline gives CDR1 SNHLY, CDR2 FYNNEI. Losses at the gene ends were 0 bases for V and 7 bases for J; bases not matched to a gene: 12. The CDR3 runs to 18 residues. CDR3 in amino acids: CASSEAPGLAVEGYTQYF. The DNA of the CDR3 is TGTGCCAGCAGTGAAGCACCGGGACTAGCGGTGGAAGGGTATACGCAGTATTTT.